These T cell receptor beta chains were read from a single sample in a study of blood T cell repertoires in COVID-19. The protocol was immunoSEQ multiplex PCR, while the TCRdb copy is restricted to in-frame clones and leaves out a portion. The table shows nearly 100,000 clones, with approximately 84% occurring only once. Source material: peripheral blood. These receptors were collected from a man in his 70s with acute or convalescent COVID-19. CDR3s include the opening cysteine and the closing phenylalanine or tryptophan. The order of the fields is CDR3 DNA, CDR3 protein, CDR3 length, J gene, clone size, V gene, D gene. The D gene is left open where the match is weak. A clone size is listed for some rows: how often the clone was seen (once, few, many), or a class if it is expanded.

TGCAGCGTTGTTGCACAGGGGGCTTCCTACGAGCAGTACTTC | CSVVAQGASYEQYF | 14 | TRBJ2-7 | once | TRBV29-1 | TRBD1
TGTGCCAGCAGCAATTACAGGGATACTGAAGCTTTCTTT | CASSNYRDTEAFF | 13 | TRBJ1-1 | few | TRBV7-3 | .
TGTGCCAGCAGCTTAGACGGCGGGCGAGTGTCACCCCTCCACTTT | CASSLDGGRVSPLHF | 15 | TRBJ1-6 | . | TRBV7-2 | .
TGTGCCAGCATCCGACTAGCCGAGGCGAACACCGGGGAGCTGTTTTTT | CASIRLAEANTGELFF | 16 | TRBJ2-2 | . | TRBV2 | TRBD2
TGCGCCAGCAGGCCGAGGACTTCAGGTCTCCAGGCCCTAGTAGATACGCAGTATTTT | CASRPRTSGLQALVDTQYF | 19 | TRBJ2-3 | . | TRBV5-1 | .
TGTGCCTGGAGTAGGGACTTCACCTCCTACGAGCAGTACTTC | CAWSRDFTSYEQYF | 14 | TRBJ2-7 | . | TRBV30 | .
TGTGCCAGCAGCAACCCCCAGGGATTTAATGAAAAACTGTTTTTT | CASSNPQGFNEKLFF | 15 | TRBJ1-4 | . | TRBV2 | .
TGTGCCAGCAGCTCGTACAGGGGAACTGGAAACACCATATATTTT | CASSSYRGTGNTIYF | 15 | TRBJ1-3 | . | TRBV7-8 | TRBD1
TGCGCCAGCAGTGAGTCGCGCGGGTCAGGTGAAGCTTTCTTT | CASSESRGSGEAFF | 14 | TRBJ1-1 | once | TRBV10-2 | .
TGTGCCAGCAGCGATCTCATAGCGGCTAGCTCCTACGAGCAGTACTTC | CASSDLIAASSYEQYF | 16 | TRBJ2-7 | . | TRBV9 | .